This TCR beta chain came from a study of cytomegalovirus exposure and HLA in healthy donors. General study results and limits: Reported findings show TCR beta sequences accurately forecast HLA-A and HLA-B alleles in most subjects. Exclusion applied to some V segments, including TRBV6-2 and TRBV6-3, as they were indistinguishable.

Regarding this clone: As yet, its antigen is unknown.

Vbeta (60) and Jbeta (13) primers were used in the PCR. TCRdb keeps only in-frame clones here, not all; method: immunoSEQ multiplex PCR. The repertoire has nearly 200,000 clones, around 75% of them found once; the top ten carry around 0.42%. The CDR3 sequence is 14 residues long. V gave up 1 base and J gave up 7 bases, with 14 bases separating them. Germline-derived CDR1 and CDR2 are SEHNR and FQNEAQ (reference sequence). The receptor's source is a male donor in good health and CMV-seropositive. The chain uses TRBV7-9 and TRBJ2-7; D not resolved. Material for sequencing was PBMCs. CDR3 residues: CASSLGYRRVEQYF. CDR3 sequence (DNA): TGTGCCAGCAGCTTAGGATATCGTCGGGTAGAGCAGTACTTC.